What follows is one T cell receptor beta chain and its context. What this receptor recognizes is not known. There are no base qualities to consult, and no much larger clone falls within one base. The method behind the library was 5' RACE. A second PCR of 7 to 11 cycles was run with a J-beta primer mix and a sample-barcoded 5' primer. A unique molecular identifier was introduced onto each TCR beta cDNA molecule by a template-switch 5' adaptor carrying 12 random nucleotides. Each sample yielded at least 2.5 million CDR3-containing paired-end reads. First-strand cDNA was synthesized from all RNA with the Mint cDNA synthesis kit, primed by a TRBC-specific oligonucleotide. Following uracil-DNA glycosylase treatment, all cDNA underwent a first 18-cycle PCR with the universal primers M1SS and BC2_uni_R. Regarding the original processing steps: Each sample was normalized by randomly selecting 1 million high-quality reads, each carrying a distinct molecular identifier. Instead of being binned into consensus sequences, reads with shared molecular identifiers were discarded. MiTCR, run with a Q25 quality threshold and the strictest error-elimination algorithm, handled CDR3 identification, clonotype clustering and error correction. A nonparametric unseen species model with Euler transformation was used to estimate a lower bound on total TCR beta diversity. Clones were called with MiXCR by TCRdb after fastp trimmed the public reads at Q25, and only in-frame beta chains were retained. Every entry covers one CDR3 protein and lists the most common genes and DNA from its rows. The V and J calls and clone size come from TCRdb's table, not from the authors' own analysis. The sample yields around 2 million distinct CDR3 sequences; about 39% were counted once. The ten largest clones capture roughly 24% of the sample.

This entry comes from a study of blood T cells in healthy people across ages (dated by TCRdb to about 2015). Regarding the research as a whole: Template switching captured roughly one uniquely barcoded TCR beta cDNA molecule per two T cells in model experiments. Age-related changes in TCR beta repertoire diversity were measured in the study by deep sequencing normalized with unique cDNA molecular identifiers. Donors were grouped into four age groups: young (average 16 years), middle-aged (approximately 41), aged (over 55) and long-lived (just over 80). To avoid experimental bias, donors of different ages were randomly spread across the sequencing lanes. For two donors (one aged 18 to 30 and one aged 80 or older), the study analyzed two additional independent replicas of 1 million unique cDNA reads from the same blood draw.

The roughly 39 donors, aged roughly 6 to 95 years, were systemically healthy Caucasian individuals from Russia. Each donor gave around 9.5 milliliters of peripheral blood, collected into EDTA-treated Vacutainer tubes. Ficoll-Paque density-gradient centrifugation was used to isolate PBMCs, with at least 6.5 million per sample. Total RNA, at least 5 micrograms per sample, was extracted from PBMCs with Trizol reagent. For every donor, an aliquot of PBMCs went through flow cytometry to measure the percentages of naive CD45RAhigh/CD27high T cells. General study outcomes and caveats: Conclusive comparison of naive and antigen-experienced compartments was prevented by the profiling of bulk unsorted PBMCs. Observed TCR beta diversity per million T cells fell roughly linearly with age, and a significant reduction was already apparent by age about 38. Estimates of total diversity based on one million sequenced T cells were regarded as lower bounds and as underestimates. The CMV infection status of donors was not known, potentially confounding age-related changes in expanded clonotypes. The percentage of naive T cells measured by flow cytometry correlated strongly with observed TCR beta diversity. Compared with the aged group, more naive CD4+ T cells, fewer expanded clones and increased TCR diversity were shown by the long-lived group, suggesting age selection.

CDR1 and CDR2 are drawn from the germline V gene: SGHVS, FNYEAQ. Spanning cysteine to phenylalanine, the CDR3 consists of 17 amino acids. Here the CDR3 DNA is all that survives: 51 bases in frame from base 1. V gives up 1 base and J gives up 4 bases, and the segment between their germline ends measures 19 bases. The sequencing sample was made of blood. The clonotype was recovered from a human donor in good health. In this chain, TRBV7-6 is recombined with TRBJ1-2, with the identity of the D gene unclear. The nucleotides read TGTGCCAGCAGCTTAGGTCTTGCCCCTACGGTGGGCTATGGCTACACCTTC. This translates into CASSLGLAPTVGYGYTF.